This TCR beta chain was retrieved from a study of OX40 agonist ivuxolimab in advanced cancers. Clones were read by immunoSEQ multiplex PCR, and TCRdb kept only the in-frame ones, dropping some. Of fewer than 70,000 clones listed, 75% to 95% are singletons. J lost 3 bases, V lost 7 bases, and 8 bases had no gene match. Per the germline V gene, CDR1 is SGHTA and CDR2 is FQGNSA. The length of the CDR3 is 15 residues. The receptor comes from an adult with an advanced solid tumor such as melanoma, head and neck, liver or kidney cancer. The rearrangement links TRBV7-2 to TRBJ2-7; 11 positions match TRBD2. Specimen: CD4+ or CD8+ T cells sorted from blood, collected in a trial of the OX40 agonist ivuxolimab. The CDR3 protein is CASNPGTSGDYEQYF. DNA of the CDR3: TGTGCCAGCAACCCAGGGACTAGCGGAGACTACGAGCAGTACTTC.